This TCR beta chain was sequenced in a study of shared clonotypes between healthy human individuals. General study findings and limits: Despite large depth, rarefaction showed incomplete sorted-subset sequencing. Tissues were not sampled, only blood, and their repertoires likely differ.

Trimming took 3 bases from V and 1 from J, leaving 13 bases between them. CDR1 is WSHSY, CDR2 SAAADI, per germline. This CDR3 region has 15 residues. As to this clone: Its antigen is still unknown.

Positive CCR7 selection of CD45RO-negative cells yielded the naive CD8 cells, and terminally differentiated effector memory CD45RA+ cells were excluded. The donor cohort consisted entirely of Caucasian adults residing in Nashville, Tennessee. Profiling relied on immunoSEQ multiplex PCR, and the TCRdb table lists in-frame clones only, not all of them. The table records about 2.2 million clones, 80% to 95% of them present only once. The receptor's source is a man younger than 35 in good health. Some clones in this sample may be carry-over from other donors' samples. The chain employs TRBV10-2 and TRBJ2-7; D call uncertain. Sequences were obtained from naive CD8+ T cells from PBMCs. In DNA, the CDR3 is TGCGCCAGCAGTGAAAGCCCTCGAAATTCCTACGAGCAGTACTTC. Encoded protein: CASSESPRNSYEQYF.